This T cell receptor (beta chain) was obtained from a study of blood T cell repertoires in COVID-19. Study background: Acute and convalescent COVID-19 samples came from the United States, Italy and Spain. The analysed material was cDNA or gDNA that came from T cells, B-cell-depleted T cells, or PBMCs.

CDR1 and CDR2 (germline): SGHNT, YENEEA. The length of the CDR3 is 16 residues. Trimming cost V 0 bases and J 2 bases; bases outside gene matches: 7. Original processing methods: Quantification of nucleated cells was approximated via reference gene primer amplification. The assay was immunoSEQ multiplex PCR, and TCRdb's table has in-frame clones only and misses some. V and J calls and clone size follow that table, whereas D and trimming were derived from the DNA. The sample yields approximately 300,000 clones, roughly 88% seen once. The sequence was obtained from a woman aged 45-59 years with active or convalescent COVID-19. Material: peripheral blood. The chain combines TRBV11-3 with TRBJ2-7; 7 bases match TRBD1. CDR3 bases: TGTGCCAGCAGCTTAGATCCCGGACAGGAGCCCTACGAGCAGTACTTC. Protein sequence: CASSLDPGQEPYEQYF.